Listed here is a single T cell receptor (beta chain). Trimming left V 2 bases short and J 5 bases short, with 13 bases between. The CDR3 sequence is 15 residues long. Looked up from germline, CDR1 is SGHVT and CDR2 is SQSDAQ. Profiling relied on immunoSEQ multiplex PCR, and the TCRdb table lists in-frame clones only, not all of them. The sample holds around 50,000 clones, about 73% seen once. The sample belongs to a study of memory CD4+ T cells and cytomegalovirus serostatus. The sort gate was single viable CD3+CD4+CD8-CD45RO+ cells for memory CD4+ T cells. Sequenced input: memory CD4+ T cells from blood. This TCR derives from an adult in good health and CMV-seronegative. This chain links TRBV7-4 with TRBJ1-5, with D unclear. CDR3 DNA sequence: TGTGCCAGCAGCTTACCAACGTCCCCTTATCAGCCCCAGCATTTT. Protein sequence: CASSLPTSPYQPQHF.